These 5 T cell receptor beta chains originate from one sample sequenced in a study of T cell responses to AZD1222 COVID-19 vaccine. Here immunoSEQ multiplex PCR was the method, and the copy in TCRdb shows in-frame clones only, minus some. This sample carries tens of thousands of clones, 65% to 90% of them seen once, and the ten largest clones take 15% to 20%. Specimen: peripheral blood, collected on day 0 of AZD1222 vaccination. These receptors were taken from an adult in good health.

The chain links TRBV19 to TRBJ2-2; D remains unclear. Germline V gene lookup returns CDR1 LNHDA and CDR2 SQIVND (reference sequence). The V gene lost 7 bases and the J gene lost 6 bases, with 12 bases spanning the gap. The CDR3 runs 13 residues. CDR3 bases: TGTGCCAGTAAGCCTACGGGTTCCGGGGAGCTGTTTTTT. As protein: CASKPTGSGELFF.

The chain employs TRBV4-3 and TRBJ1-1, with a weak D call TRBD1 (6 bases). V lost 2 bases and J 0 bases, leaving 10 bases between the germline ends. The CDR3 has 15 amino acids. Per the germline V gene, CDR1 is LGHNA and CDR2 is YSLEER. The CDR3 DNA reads TGCGCCAGCAGCCAAAGGGACATACTGAACACTGAAGCTTTCTTT. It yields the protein CASSQRDILNTEAFF.

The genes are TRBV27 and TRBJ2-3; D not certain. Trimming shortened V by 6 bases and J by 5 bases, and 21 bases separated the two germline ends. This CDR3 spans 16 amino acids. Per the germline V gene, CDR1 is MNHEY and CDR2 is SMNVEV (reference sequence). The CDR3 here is CASSRSPGPILDTQYF. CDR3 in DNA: TGTGCCAGCAGCCGATCACCCGGCCCGATTTTAGATACGCAGTATTTT.

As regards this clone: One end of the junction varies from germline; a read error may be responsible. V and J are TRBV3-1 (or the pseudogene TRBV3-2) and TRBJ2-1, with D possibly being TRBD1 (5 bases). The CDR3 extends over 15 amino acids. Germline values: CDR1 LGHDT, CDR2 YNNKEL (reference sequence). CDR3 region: CASSPRRARLGPMVF. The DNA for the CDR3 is TGTGCCAGCAGCCCTCGAAGAGCCCGGTTGGGGCCCATGGTCTTC.

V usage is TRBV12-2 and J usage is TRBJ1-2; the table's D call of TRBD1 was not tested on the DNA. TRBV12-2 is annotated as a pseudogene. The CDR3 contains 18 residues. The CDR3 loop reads CASRLAKQGGSVDYGYTF. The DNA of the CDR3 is TGTGCAAGTCGCTTAGCGAAACAGGGGGGTTCTGTCGACTATGGCTACACCTTC.